This TCR beta chain was sequenced for a study of blood T cells in healthy people across ages. The use of a sample-barcoded 5' primer and a J-beta primer mix characterized a second PCR of about 7 to 12 cycles. TCRdb re-analysed the 5' RACE reads in MiXCR, keeping a single row per CDR3 protein. This table has 700,000 to 950,000 distinct CDR3 sequences, 40% to 45% appearing once. A few counts support this clonotype. The antigen remains unidentified. Study-wide findings and caveats: CMV infection status of these donors was not known. Naive and antigen-experienced cells could not be conclusively compared, given unsorted PBMCs. Those diversity estimates obtained from one million T cells were thought to be underestimates.

The TCR sequence derives from an older woman in good health. Input material: blood.

CDR3 protein: CSSDRDNSYEQYF. The CDR3 DNA is TGCAGTTCGGACCGGGACAACTCCTACGAGCAGTACTTC. The chain has TRBV20-1 and TRBJ2-7; a weak D match, TRBD1 (6 bases). The CDR3 runs to 13 residues. Germline V gives CDR1 DFQATT, CDR2 SNEGSKA (reference sequence). V lost 8 bases, J lost 0 bases, and 14 bases lay in between.